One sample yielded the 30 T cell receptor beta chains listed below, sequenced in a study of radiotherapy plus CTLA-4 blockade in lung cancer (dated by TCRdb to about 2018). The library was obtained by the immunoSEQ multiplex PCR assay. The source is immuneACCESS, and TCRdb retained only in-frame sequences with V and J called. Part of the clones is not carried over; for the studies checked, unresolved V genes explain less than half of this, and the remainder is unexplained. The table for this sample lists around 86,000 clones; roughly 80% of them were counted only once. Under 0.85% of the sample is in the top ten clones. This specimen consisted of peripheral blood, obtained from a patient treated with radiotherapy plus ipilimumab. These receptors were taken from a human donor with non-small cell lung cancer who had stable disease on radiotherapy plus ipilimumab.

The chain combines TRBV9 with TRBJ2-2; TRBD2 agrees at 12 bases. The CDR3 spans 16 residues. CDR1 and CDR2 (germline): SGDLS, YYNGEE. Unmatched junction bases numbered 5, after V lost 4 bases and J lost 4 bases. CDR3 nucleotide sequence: TGTGCCAGCAGCCCCCAGACTAGCGGGAGCACCGGGGAGCTGTTTTTT. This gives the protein CASSPQTSGSTGELFF.

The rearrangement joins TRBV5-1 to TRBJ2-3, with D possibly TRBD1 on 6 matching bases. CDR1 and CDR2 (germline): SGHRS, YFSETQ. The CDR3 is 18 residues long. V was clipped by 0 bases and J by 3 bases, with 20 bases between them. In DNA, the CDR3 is TGCGCCAGCAGCTTGGCAGGGGTCAGGGGCTTAGGGACAGATACGCAGTATTTT. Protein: CASSLAGVRGLGTDTQYF.

The CDR3 loop is CASSEGLALSSYEQYF. DNA of the CDR3: TGTGCCAGCAGTGAAGGACTAGCGCTTAGCTCCTACGAGCAGTACTTC. This chain joins TRBV25-1 and TRBJ2-7; 9 nucleotides align to TRBD2. The CDR3 has 16 amino acids. Germline V lookup: CDR1 MGHDK, CDR2 SYGVNS. V lost 2 bases, J lost 0 bases, and 5 bases stayed unmatched.

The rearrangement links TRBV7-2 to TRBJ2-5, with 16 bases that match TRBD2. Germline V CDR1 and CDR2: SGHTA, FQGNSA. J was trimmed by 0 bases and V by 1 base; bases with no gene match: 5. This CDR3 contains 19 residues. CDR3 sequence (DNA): TGTGCCAGCAGCTTAGGGGGACTAGCGGGAGGGAGAAACCAAGAGACCCAGTACTTC. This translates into CASSLGGLAGGRNQETQYF.

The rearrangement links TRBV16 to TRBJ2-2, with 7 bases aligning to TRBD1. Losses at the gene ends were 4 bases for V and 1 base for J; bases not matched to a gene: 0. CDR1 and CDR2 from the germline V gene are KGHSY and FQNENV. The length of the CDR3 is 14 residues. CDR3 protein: CASSRTGNTGELFF. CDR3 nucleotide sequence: TGTGCCAGCAGCCGGACAGGGAACACCGGGGAGCTGTTTTTT. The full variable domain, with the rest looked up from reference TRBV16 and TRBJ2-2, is GEEVAQTPKHLVRGEGQKAKLYCAPIKGHSYVFWYQQVLKNEFKFLISFQNENVFDETGMPKERFSAKCLPNSPCSLEIQATKLEDSAVYFCASSRTGNTGELFFGEGSRLTVL.

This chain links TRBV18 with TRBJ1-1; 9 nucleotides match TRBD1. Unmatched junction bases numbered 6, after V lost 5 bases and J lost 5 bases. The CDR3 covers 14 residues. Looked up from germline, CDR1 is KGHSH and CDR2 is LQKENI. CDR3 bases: TGTGCCAGCTCAAATACAGGGGGCGGGACTGAAGCTTTCTTT. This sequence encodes CASSNTGGGTEAFF.

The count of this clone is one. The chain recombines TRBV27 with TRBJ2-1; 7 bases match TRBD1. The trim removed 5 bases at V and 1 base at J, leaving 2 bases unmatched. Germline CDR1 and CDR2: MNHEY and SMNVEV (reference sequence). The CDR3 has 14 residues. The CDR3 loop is CASSPTGSYNEQFF. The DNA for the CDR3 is TGTGCCAGCAGTCCGACAGGGTCCTACAATGAGCAGTTCTTC.

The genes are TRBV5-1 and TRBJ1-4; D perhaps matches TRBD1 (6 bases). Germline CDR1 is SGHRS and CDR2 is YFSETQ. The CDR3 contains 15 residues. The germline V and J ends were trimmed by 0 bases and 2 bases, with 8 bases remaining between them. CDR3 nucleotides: TGCGCCAGCAGCTTGGCGGGGGCGACTAATGAAAAACTGTTTTTT. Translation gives CASSLAGATNEKLFF.

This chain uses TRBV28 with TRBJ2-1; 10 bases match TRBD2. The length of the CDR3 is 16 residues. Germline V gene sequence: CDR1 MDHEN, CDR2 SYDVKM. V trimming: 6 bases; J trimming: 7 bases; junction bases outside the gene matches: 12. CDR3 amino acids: CASSSHGAGGGNEQFF. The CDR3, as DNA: TGTGCCAGCAGCTCCCATGGAGCGGGGGGGGGTAATGAGCAGTTCTTC. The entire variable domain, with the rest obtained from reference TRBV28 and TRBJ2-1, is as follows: DVKVTQSSRYLVKRTGEKVFLECVQDMDHENMFWYRQDPGLGLRLIYFSYDVKMKEKGDIPEGYSVSREKKERFSLILESASTNQTSMYLCASSSHGAGGGNEQFFGPGTRLTVL.

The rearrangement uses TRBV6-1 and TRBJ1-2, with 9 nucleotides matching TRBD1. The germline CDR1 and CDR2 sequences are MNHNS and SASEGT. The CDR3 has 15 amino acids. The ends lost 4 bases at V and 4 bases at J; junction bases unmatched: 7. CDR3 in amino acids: CASSVQGALGYGYTF. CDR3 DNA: TGTGCCAGCAGTGTACAGGGGGCGCTGGGCTATGGCTACACCTTC.

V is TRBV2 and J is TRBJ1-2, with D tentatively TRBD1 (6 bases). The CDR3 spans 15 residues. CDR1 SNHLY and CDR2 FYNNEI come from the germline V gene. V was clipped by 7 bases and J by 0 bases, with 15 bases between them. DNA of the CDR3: TGTGCCAGCACAAAGGACAGTATAGCTAACTATGGCTACACCTTC. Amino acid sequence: CASTKDSIANYGYTF.

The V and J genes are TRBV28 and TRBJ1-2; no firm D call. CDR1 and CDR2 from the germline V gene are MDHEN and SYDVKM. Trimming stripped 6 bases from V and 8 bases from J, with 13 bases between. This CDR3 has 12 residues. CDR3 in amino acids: CASSIEMGGYTF. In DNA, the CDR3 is TGTGCCAGCAGCATCGAAATGGGGGGCTACACCTTC.

CDR3: CASSGRQVGETQYF. The CDR3 coding sequence is TGTGCCAGCAGTGGGAGACAGGTTGGGGAGACCCAGTACTTC. V is TRBV25-1 and J is TRBJ2-5; D may be TRBD1 (6 bases). Trimming cost V 4 bases and J 5 bases, with 14 bases left between them. Germline V lookup: CDR1 MGHDK, CDR2 SYGVNS. The CDR3 loop spans 14 amino acids.

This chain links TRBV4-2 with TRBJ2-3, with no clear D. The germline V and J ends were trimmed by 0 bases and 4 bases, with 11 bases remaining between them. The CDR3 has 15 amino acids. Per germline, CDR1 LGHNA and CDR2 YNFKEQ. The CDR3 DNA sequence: TGTGCCAGCAGCCAAGATCTTGAGGTAGCAGATACGCAGTATTTT. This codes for CASSQDLEVADTQYF.

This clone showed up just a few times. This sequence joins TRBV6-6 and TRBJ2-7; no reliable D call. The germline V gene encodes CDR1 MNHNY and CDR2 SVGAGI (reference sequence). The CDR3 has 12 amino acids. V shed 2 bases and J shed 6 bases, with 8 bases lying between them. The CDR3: CASSYPGPEQYF. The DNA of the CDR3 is TGTGCCAGCAGTTACCCGGGCCCCGAGCAGTACTTC.

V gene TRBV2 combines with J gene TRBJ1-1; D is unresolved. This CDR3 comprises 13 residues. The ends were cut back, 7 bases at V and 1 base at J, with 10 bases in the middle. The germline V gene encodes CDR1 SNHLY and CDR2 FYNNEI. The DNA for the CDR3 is TGTGCCAGCAACGTTCGGCCGAACACTGAAGCTTTCTTT. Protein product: CASNVRPNTEAFF.

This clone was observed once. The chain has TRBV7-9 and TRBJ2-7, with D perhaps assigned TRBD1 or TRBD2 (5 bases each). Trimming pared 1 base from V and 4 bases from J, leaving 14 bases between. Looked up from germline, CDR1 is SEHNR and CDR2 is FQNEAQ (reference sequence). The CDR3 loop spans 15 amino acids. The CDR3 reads CASSLEGRSEYEQYF. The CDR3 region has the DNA TGTGCCAGCAGCTTAGAGGGACGGTCTGAGTACGAGCAGTACTTC.

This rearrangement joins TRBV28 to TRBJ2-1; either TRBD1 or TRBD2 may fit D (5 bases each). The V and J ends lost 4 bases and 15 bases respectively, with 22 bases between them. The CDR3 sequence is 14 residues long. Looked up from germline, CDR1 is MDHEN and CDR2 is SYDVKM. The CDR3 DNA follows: TGTGCCAGCAGTTCCCTACAGGACTGGAGCGGTCGGTTCTTC. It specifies CASSSLQDWSGRFF.

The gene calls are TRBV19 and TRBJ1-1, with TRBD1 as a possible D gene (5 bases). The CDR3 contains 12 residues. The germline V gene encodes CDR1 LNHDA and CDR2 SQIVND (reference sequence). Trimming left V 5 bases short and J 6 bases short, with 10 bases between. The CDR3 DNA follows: TGTGCCAGTAGTTGGCAGGGATCTGAAGCTTTCTTT. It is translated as CASSWQGSEAFF.

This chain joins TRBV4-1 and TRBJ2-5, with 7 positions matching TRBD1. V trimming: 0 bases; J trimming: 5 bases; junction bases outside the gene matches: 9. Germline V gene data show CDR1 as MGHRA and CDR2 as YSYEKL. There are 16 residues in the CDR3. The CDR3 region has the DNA TGCGCCAGCAGCCAAGAAGGAAGGGGGCGAAGGGAGACCCAGTACTTC. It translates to CASSQEGRGRRETQYF.

The CDR3 reads CASRLEGVSPLHF. The CDR3 nucleotides read TGTGCCAGCAGGTTAGAGGGGGTTTCACCCCTCCACTTT. This chain links TRBV28 with TRBJ1-6, with D perhaps TRBD1 (6 bases). V gave up 6 bases and J gave up 9 bases, with 12 bases separating them. This CDR3 is built from 13 residues. The V gene's germline CDR1 is MDHEN and CDR2 SYDVKM.

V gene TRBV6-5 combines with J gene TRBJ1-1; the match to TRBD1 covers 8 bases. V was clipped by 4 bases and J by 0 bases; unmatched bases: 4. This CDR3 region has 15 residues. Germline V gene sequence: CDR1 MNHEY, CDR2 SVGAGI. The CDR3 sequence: CASSSATGVNTEAFF. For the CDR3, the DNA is TGTGCCAGCAGTTCCGCGACAGGGGTGAACACTGAAGCTTTCTTT.

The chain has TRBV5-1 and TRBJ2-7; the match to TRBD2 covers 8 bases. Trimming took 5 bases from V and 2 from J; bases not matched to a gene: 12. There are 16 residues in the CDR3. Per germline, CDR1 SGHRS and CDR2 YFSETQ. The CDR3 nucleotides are TGCGCCAGCAGGCCCACTAGCGGAGTTCTTACCTACGAGCAGTACTTC. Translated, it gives CASRPTSGVLTYEQYF. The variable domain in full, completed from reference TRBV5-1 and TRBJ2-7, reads KAGVTQTPRYLIKTRGQQVTLSCSPISGHRSVSWYQQTPGQGLQFLFEYFSETQRNKGNFPGRFSGRQFSNSRSEMNVSTLELGDSALYLCASRPTSGVLTYEQYFGPGTRLTVT.

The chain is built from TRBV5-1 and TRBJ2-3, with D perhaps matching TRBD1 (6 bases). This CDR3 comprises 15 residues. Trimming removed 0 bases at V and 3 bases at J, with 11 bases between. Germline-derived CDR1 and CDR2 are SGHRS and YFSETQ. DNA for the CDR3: TGCGCCAGCAGCTTGGACCAGGGGAGAACAGATACGCAGTATTTT. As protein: CASSLDQGRTDTQYF.

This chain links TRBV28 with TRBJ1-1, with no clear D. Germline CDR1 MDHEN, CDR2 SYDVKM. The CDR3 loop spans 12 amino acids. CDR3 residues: CAIRGPNTEAFF. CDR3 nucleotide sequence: TGTGCTATTCGAGGGCCGAACACTGAAGCTTTCTTT.

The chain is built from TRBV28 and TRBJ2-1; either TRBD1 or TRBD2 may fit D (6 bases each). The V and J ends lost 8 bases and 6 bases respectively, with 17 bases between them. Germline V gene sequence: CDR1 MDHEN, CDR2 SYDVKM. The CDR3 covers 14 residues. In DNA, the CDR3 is TGTGCCAGCGTTAGATTGGGGGGCCGCAATGAGCAGTTCTTC. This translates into CASVRLGGRNEQFF.

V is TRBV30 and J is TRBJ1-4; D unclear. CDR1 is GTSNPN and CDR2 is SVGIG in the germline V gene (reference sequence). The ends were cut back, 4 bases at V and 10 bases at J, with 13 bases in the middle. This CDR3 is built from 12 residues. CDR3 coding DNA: TGTGCCTGGAAAGGACCGGGCGGAAAACTGTTTTTT. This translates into CAWKGPGGKLFF.

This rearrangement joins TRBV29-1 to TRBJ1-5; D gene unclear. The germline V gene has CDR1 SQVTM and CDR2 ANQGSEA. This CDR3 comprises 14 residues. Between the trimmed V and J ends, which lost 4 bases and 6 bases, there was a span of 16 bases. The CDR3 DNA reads TGCAGCGTTGTGTTCGCTGGCGTAGGTCAGCCCCAGCATTTT. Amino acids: CSVVFAGVGQPQHF. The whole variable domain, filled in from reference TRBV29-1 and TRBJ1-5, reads SAVISQKPSRDICQRGTSLTIQCQVDSQVTMMFWYRQQPGQSLTLIATANQGSEATYESGFVIDKFPISRPNLTFSTLTVSNMSPEDSSIYLCSVVFAGVGQPQHFGDGTRLSIL.

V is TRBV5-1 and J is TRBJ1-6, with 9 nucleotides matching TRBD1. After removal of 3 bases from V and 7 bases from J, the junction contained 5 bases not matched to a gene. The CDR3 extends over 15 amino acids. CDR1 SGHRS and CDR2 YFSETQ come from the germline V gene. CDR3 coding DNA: TGCGCCAGCAGCTACTCCGGGACAGGGAATTCACCCCTCCACTTT. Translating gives CASSYSGTGNSPLHF. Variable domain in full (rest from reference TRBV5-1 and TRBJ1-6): KAGVTQTPRYLIKTRGQQVTLSCSPISGHRSVSWYQQTPGQGLQFLFEYFSETQRNKGNFPGRFSGRQFSNSRSEMNVSTLELGDSALYLCASSYSGTGNSPLHFGNGTRLTVT.

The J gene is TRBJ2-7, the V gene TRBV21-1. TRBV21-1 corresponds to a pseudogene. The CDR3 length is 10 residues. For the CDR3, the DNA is TGTGCCAGCAGCAAATACGAGCAGTACTTC. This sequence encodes CASSKYEQYF.